One sample yielded the 19 T cell receptor beta chains listed below, sequenced in a study of blood T cell repertoires in COVID-19. Generated by immunoSEQ multiplex PCR, the TCRdb table keeps only in-frame clones and is missing some. Here the sample spans about 180,000 clones, about 90% being singletons. Sequences were obtained from PBMCs or T cells enriched from blood (not recorded which). The receptors were sampled from a human donor with acute COVID-19. The donor label of this sample is uncertain.

Only one count was recorded for this clone. This rearrangement joins TRBV28 to TRBJ1-4, with D possibly TRBD1 on 5 matching bases. Germline-derived CDR1 and CDR2 are MDHEN and SYDVKM. This CDR3 region has 13 residues. The ends were cut back, 5 bases at V and 8 bases at J, with 12 bases in the middle. DNA of the CDR3: TGTGCCAGCAGTCCCGGAGGGGAGGAAAAACTGTTTTTT. This encodes CASSPGGEEKLFF.

This chain joins TRBV7-2 and TRBJ2-7, with 9 bases that match TRBD1. Trimming removed 4 bases from V and 5 bases from J; junction bases left unmatched: 9. Looked up from germline, CDR1 is SGHTA and CDR2 is FQGNSA. The CDR3 extends over 15 amino acids. CDR3 nucleotide sequence: TGTGCCAGCAGCTCCACTAACAGGGGGCGGAACGAGCAGTACTTC. The encoded protein is CASSSTNRGRNEQYF.

The V gene is TRBV11-2, the J gene TRBJ1-6; TRBD1 matches 8 bases. Germline V gene sequence: CDR1 SGHAT, CDR2 FQNNGV. Trimming cost V 5 bases and J 9 bases; bases outside gene matches: 6. This CDR3 comprises 14 residues. CDR3 nucleotides: TGTGCCAGCAGCCGGACAGGGCCGTTTTCACCCCTCCACTTT. It translates to CASSRTGPFSPLHF. The variable domain in full, completed from reference TRBV11-2 and TRBJ1-6, reads EAGVAQSPRYKIIEKRQSVAFWCNPISGHATLYWYQQILGQGPKLLIQFQNNGVVDDSQLPKDRFSAERLKGVDSTLKIQPAKLEDSAVYLCASSRTGPFSPLHFGNGTRLTVT.

The J gene is TRBJ2-3, the V gene TRBV18; the D is unclear. V was clipped by 0 bases and J by 4 bases, with 5 bases between them. The germline gives CDR1 KGHSH, CDR2 LQKENI. The CDR3 is made up of 13 amino acids. CDR3 region: CASSPPSPDTQYF. In DNA, the CDR3 is TGTGCCAGCTCACCACCCTCCCCAGATACGCAGTATTTT.

This chain uses TRBV19 with TRBJ2-1, with D perhaps matching TRBD2 (5 bases). This CDR3 has 17 amino acids. Deletions cut 7 bases from V and 0 bases from J, with 19 bases between. Germline lookup yields CDR1 LNHDA and CDR2 SQIVND (reference sequence). The CDR3 sequence: CASKSLAPKSSYNEQFF. CDR3 nucleotide sequence: TGTGCCAGTAAGAGTTTAGCGCCTAAGAGCTCCTACAATGAGCAGTTCTTC.

This clone came up a few times. This sequence joins TRBV7-9 and TRBJ2-5; TRBD1 matches at 9 bases. V trimming: 5 bases; J trimming: 5 bases; junction bases outside the gene matches: 12. Germline CDR1 and CDR2: SEHNR and FQNEAQ (reference sequence). The CDR3 contains 16 residues. CDR3 DNA sequence: TGTGCCAGCAGCCAACCCCACGGGACAGGGCTTGAGACCCAGTACTTC. Protein sequence: CASSQPHGTGLETQYF. Full variable domain (remainder filled in from reference TRBV7-9 and TRBJ2-5): DTGVSQNPRHKITKRGQNVTFRCDPISEHNRLYWYRQTLGQGPEFLTYFQNEAQLEKSRLLSDRFSAERPKGSFSTLEIQRTEQGDSAMYLCASSQPHGTGLETQYFGPGTRLLVL.

This chain connects TRBV19 to TRBJ2-3; 7 nucleotides line up with TRBD2. Germline trimming cut 6 bases from V and 2 bases from J; bases unmatched to any gene: 8. This CDR3 is 15 amino acids long. The V gene's germline CDR1 is LNHDA and CDR2 SQIVND (reference sequence). The CDR3 DNA reads as TGTGCCAGTAGCGAGGGAGGGGCCACCACAGATACGCAGTATTTT. This encodes CASSEGGATTDTQYF.

CDR3 bases: TGTGCCAGCAGCCAGATTAACAGGAACACTGAAGCTTTCTTT. Its protein is CASSQINRNTEAFF. The rearrangement links TRBV5-6 to TRBJ1-1; no definite D call. Germline V gene sequence: CDR1 SGHDT, CDR2 YYEEEE. The CDR3 totals 14 residues. V lost 4 bases, J lost 1 base, and 11 bases lay in between.

Comments on this clone: Within the sample, other DNA sequences also encode this same CDR3. The rearrangement uses TRBV10-3 and TRBJ2-7, with D maybe TRBD2 (6 bases). This CDR3 has 12 residues. The germline gives CDR1 ENHRY, CDR2 SYGVKD. The germline V and J ends were trimmed by 8 bases and 0 bases, with 8 bases remaining between them. CDR3 in amino acids: CAIGDSSYEQYF. In DNA, the CDR3 is TGTGCCATCGGGGACTCCTCCTACGAGCAGTACTTC.

The rearrangement uses TRBV7-2 and TRBJ2-1, with TRBD1 matching 8 bases. The V gene end was trimmed by 5 bases and the J gene end by 10 bases; junction bases not matched to a gene: 10. Germline values: CDR1 SGHTA, CDR2 FQGNSA. This CDR3 region has 14 residues. CDR3 amino acids: CASSRGQGAGEQFF. CDR3 nucleotides: TGTGCCAGCAGCCGGGGGCAGGGGGCTGGCGAGCAGTTCTTC.

V gene TRBV30 combines with J gene TRBJ2-5; 7 bases fit TRBD2. Germline V CDR1 and CDR2: GTSNPN, SVGIG (reference sequence). The ends lost 2 bases at V and 0 bases at J; junction bases unmatched: 3. This CDR3 contains 14 residues. The CDR3 loop reads CAWSPGLDQETQYF. CDR3 nucleotides: TGTGCCTGGAGTCCCGGACTAGACCAAGAGACCCAGTACTTC. The variable domain in full, with the rest retrieved from reference TRBV30 and TRBJ2-5, is SQTIHQWPATLVQPVGSPLSLECTVEGTSNPNLYWYRQAAGRGLQLLFYSVGIGQISSEVPQNLSASRPQDRQFILSSKKLLLSDSGFYLCAWSPGLDQETQYFGPGTRLLVL.

This clone was seen only a few times. The chain recombines TRBV5-4 with TRBJ2-7; D is possibly TRBD1 (6 bases). The V end was cut by 4 bases, the J end by 3 bases, with 11 bases between. The CDR3 contains 13 residues. The V gene's germline CDR1 is SGHNT and CDR2 YYREEE (reference sequence). CDR3 residues: CASSPKDSYEQYF. The CDR3 DNA is TGTGCCAGCAGCCCCAAGGACAGCTACGAGCAGTACTTC.

The chain recombines TRBV30 with TRBJ1-1, with D perhaps TRBD1 (5 bases). Germline CDR1 reads GTSNPN; CDR2 reads SVGIG (reference sequence). The CDR3 sequence is 13 residues long. Trimming stripped 4 bases from V and 1 base from J, with 10 bases between. This CDR3 reads CAWKGYKNTEAFF. Written as DNA, the CDR3 is TGTGCCTGGAAGGGGTATAAGAACACTGAAGCTTTCTTT. The full variable domain, rest sourced from reference TRBV30 and TRBJ1-1, is SQTIHQWPATLVQPVGSPLSLECTVEGTSNPNLYWYRQAAGRGLQLLFYSVGIGQISSEVPQNLSASRPQDRQFILSSKKLLLSDSGFYLCAWKGYKNTEAFFGQGTRLTVV.

This sequence joins TRBV6-5 and TRBJ1-2, with D unresolved. The CDR3 runs to 12 residues. Germline V gene sequence: CDR1 MNHEY, CDR2 SVGAGI. V was trimmed by 0 bases and J by 8 bases, leaving 7 bases between them. The CDR3 DNA sequence: TGTGCCAGCAGTTACTCTGGAGGGGGCTACACCTTC. This codes for CASSYSGGGYTF.

The gene calls are TRBV7-2 and TRBJ2-3; 12 bases match TRBD2. The trim removed 5 bases at V and 5 bases at J, leaving 8 bases unmatched. The CDR3 runs 16 residues. Germline V gene lookup returns CDR1 SGHTA and CDR2 FQGNSA. CDR3 DNA sequence: TGTGCCAGCAGCCTGAGACTAGCGGGGGCCGTAGATACGCAGTATTTT. Amino acids: CASSLRLAGAVDTQYF.

V usage is TRBV11-2 and J usage is TRBJ1-2; the D gene is possibly TRBD1 (6 bases). Looked up from germline, CDR1 is SGHAT and CDR2 is FQNNGV. The CDR3 has 15 residues. The V end was cut by 2 bases, the J end by 2 bases, with 12 bases between. The CDR3 DNA follows: TGTGCCAGCAGCTTATTCCTCACAGGGAACTATGGCTACACCTTC. Amino acids: CASSLFLTGNYGYTF.

About this clone itself: Other nucleotide sequences in the sample specify the same CDR3. The gene calls are TRBV7-2 and TRBJ1-1, with no clear D. Trimming shortened V by 1 base and J by 1 base, and 7 bases separated the two germline ends. The CDR3 is 14 amino acids. Germline assignment: CDR1 SGHTA and CDR2 FQGNSA. The CDR3 loop reads CASSLDRGNTEAFF. CDR3 nucleotides: TGTGCCAGCAGCTTAGACCGGGGGAACACTGAAGCTTTCTTT.

The CDR3 bases are TGTGCCAGCAGCAAAGCGGGGGCCACTAATGAAAAACTGTTTTTT. Protein: CASSKAGATNEKLFF. This sequence joins TRBV7-6 and TRBJ1-4; tentative D call: TRBD1 (6 bases). The germline gives CDR1 SGHVS, CDR2 FNYEAQ. The length of the CDR3 is 15 residues. V was cut by 5 bases and J by 2 bases, with 12 bases left in between.

The V call is TRBV7-2, the J call TRBJ1-2, with D possibly TRBD1 on 6 matching bases. The CDR3 runs 19 residues. CDR1 is SGHTA, CDR2 FQGNSA, per germline. V shed 1 base and J shed 7 bases, with 28 bases lying between them. CDR3 nucleotides: TGTGCCAGCAGCTTAGGTTTCCTCTCTCGGGACAAGGCGGCCCCTGGCTACACCTTC. Residues: CASSLGFLSRDKAAPGYTF.